This passage covers 9 T cell receptor beta chains from one sample sequenced in a study of Ad26.COV2.S vaccination and SARS-CoV-2 variants. Treatment reported: roughly 19 received Ad26.COV2.S at low or high dose, single or two shots; a few received placebo; per-sample allocation not given. Samples analyzed were those drawn on day 63 after the first vaccine or placebo injection. Measured with immunoSEQ multiplex PCR; TCRdb has only the in-frame clones, and not every one. The sample lists more than 400,000 clones, about nine tenths occurring once. This specimen consisted of peripheral blood, obtained in a trial of Ad26.COV2.S vaccine versus placebo. The receptors stem from a person aged 18 to 59 who received the Ad26.COV2.S COVID-19 vaccine or a placebo.

The rearrangement joins TRBV7-3 to TRBJ2-1; the D call may be TRBD1 or TRBD2 (5 bases each). Trimming removed 6 bases at V and 7 bases at J, with 13 bases between. From germline, CDR1 is SGHTA and CDR2 FQGTGA. The CDR3 contains 13 residues. CDR3 region: CASRNPGRNEQFF. The CDR3 nucleotides are TGTGCCAGCAGAAACCCAGGGAGAAATGAGCAGTTCTTC.

This chain connects TRBV19 to TRBJ2-1; 7 bases map to TRBD1. J was trimmed by 5 bases and V by 5 bases; bases with no gene match: 9. Germline lookup yields CDR1 LNHDA and CDR2 SQIVND (reference sequence). The CDR3 is made up of 15 amino acids. CDR3 sequence: CASSGPGGENNEQFF. The CDR3 region has the DNA TGTGCCAGTAGTGGCCCAGGGGGAGAGAACAATGAGCAGTTCTTC.

V is TRBV18 and J is TRBJ2-1, with D perhaps TRBD1 (5 bases). Deletions cut 2 bases from V and 3 bases from J, with 14 bases between. The V gene's germline CDR1 is KGHSH and CDR2 LQKENI. The CDR3 length is 16 residues. CDR3 loop: CASSPSQGSGYNEQFF. CDR3 DNA: TGTGCCAGCTCACCATCCCAGGGATCAGGCTACAATGAGCAGTTCTTC.

The count of this clone is one. The chain uses TRBV4-1 and TRBJ2-1; tentative D call: TRBD2 (6 bases). The CDR3 covers 16 residues. The germline gives CDR1 MGHRA, CDR2 YSYEKL. The ends were cut back, 0 bases at V and 4 bases at J, with 13 bases in the middle. The CDR3, as DNA: TGCGCCAGCAGCCAAGATACAGCGGGCACATACAATGAGCAGTTCTTC. Translation gives CASSQDTAGTYNEQFF.

V usage is TRBV7-9 and J usage is TRBJ1-6, with D unresolved. The germline CDR1 and CDR2 sequences are SEHNR and FQNEAQ (reference sequence). This CDR3 has 16 amino acids. Trimming cost V 6 bases and J 6 bases, with 18 bases left between them. The CDR3 here is CASSLGEVFPNSPLHF. CDR3 nucleotide sequence: TGTGCCAGCAGTCTAGGCGAGGTCTTCCCTAATTCACCCCTCCACTTT.

This chain uses TRBV7-9 with TRBJ1-6; D uncertain. The CDR3 is made up of 14 amino acids. Germline V gene lookup returns CDR1 SEHNR and CDR2 FQNEAQ (reference sequence). Trimming pared 6 bases from V and 10 bases from J, leaving 16 bases between. The CDR3 reads CASSRNSQSSPLHF. The DNA for the CDR3 is TGTGCCAGCAGTCGGAACAGTCAATCCTCACCCCTCCACTTT. The whole variable domain, filled in from reference TRBV7-9 and TRBJ1-6, reads DTGVSQNPRHKITKRGQNVTFRCDPISEHNRLYWYRQTLGQGPEFLTYFQNEAQLEKSRLLSDRFSAERPKGSFSTLEIQRTEQGDSAMYLCASSRNSQSSPLHFGNGTRLTVT.

The rearrangement uses TRBV10-3 and TRBJ2-1; D may be TRBD2 (6 bases). Germline values: CDR1 ENHRY, CDR2 SYGVKD. The V end was cut by 5 bases, the J end by 9 bases, with 20 bases between. The CDR3 is 15 amino acids. The CDR3 reads CAISRGASEESEQFF. DNA of the CDR3: TGTGCCATCAGTCGCGGGGCCTCAGAAGAGAGTGAGCAGTTCTTC.

The chain joins TRBV29-1 to TRBJ2-1; 7 nucleotides match TRBD2. With 1 base clipped from V and 1 base from J, the junction kept 7 bases outside the gene matches. From germline, CDR1 is SQVTM and CDR2 ANQGSEA. The CDR3 extends over 16 amino acids. This chain's CDR3 is CSVEGGSGISYNEQFF. CDR3 DNA: TGCAGCGTTGAAGGGGGAAGCGGGATTTCCTACAATGAGCAGTTCTTC.

The chain recombines TRBV6-5 with TRBJ2-7, with 9 bases identical to TRBD2. Germline CDR1 MNHEY, CDR2 SVGAGI. The V gene end was trimmed by 6 bases and the J gene end by 2 bases; junction bases not matched to a gene: 5. CDR3 length equals 14 residues. The CDR3 spells CASRTGLAAYEQYF. The CDR3 nucleotides are TGTGCCAGCAGGACGGGACTAGCCGCCTACGAGCAGTACTTC.